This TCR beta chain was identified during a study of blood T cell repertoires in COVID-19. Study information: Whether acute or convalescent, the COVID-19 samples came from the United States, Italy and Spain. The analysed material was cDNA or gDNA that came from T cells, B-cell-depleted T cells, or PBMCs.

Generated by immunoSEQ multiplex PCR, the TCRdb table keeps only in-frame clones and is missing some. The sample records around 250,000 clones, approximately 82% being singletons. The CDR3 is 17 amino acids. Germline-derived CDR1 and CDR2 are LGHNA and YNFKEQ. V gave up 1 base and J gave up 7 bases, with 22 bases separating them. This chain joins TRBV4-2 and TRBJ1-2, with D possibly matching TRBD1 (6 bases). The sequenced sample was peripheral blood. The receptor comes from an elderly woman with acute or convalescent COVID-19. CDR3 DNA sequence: TGTGCCAGCAGCCAAGGAGACTTTCAAGGGGGAAGGGGTGGCTACACCTTC. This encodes CASSQGDFQGGRGGYTF.